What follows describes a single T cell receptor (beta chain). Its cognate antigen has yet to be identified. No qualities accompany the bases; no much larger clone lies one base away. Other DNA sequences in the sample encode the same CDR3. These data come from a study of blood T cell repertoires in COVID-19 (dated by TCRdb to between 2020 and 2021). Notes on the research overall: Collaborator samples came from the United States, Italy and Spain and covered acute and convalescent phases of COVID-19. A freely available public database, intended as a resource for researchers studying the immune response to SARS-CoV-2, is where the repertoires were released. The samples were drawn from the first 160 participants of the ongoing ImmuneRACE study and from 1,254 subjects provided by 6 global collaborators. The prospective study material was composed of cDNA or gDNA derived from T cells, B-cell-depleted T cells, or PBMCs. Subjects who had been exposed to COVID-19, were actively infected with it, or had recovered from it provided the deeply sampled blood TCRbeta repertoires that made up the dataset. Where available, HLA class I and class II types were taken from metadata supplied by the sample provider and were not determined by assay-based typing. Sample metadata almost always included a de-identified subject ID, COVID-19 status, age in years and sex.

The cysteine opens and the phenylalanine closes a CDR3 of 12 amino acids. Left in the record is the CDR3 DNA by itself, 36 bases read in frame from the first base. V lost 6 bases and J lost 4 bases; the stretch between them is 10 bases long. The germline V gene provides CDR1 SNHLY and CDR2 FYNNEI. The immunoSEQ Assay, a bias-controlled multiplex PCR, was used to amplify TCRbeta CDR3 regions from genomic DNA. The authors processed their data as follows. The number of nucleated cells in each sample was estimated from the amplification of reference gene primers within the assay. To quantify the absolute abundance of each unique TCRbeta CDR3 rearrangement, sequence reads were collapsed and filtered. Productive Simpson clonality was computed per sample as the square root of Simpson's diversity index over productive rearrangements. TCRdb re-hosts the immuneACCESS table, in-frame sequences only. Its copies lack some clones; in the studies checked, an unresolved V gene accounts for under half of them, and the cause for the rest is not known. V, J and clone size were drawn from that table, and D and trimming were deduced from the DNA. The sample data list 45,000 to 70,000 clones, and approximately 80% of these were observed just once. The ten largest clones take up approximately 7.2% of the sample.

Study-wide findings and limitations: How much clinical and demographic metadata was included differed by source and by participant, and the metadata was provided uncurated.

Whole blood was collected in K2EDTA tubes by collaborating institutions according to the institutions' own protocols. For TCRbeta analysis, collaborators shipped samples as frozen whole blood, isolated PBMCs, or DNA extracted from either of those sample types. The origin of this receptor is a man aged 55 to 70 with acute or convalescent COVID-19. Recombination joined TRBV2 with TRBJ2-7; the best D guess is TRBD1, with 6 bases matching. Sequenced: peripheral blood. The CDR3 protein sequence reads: CASRDRLYEQYF. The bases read TGTGCCAGCAGGGACAGACTATACGAGCAGTACTTC.